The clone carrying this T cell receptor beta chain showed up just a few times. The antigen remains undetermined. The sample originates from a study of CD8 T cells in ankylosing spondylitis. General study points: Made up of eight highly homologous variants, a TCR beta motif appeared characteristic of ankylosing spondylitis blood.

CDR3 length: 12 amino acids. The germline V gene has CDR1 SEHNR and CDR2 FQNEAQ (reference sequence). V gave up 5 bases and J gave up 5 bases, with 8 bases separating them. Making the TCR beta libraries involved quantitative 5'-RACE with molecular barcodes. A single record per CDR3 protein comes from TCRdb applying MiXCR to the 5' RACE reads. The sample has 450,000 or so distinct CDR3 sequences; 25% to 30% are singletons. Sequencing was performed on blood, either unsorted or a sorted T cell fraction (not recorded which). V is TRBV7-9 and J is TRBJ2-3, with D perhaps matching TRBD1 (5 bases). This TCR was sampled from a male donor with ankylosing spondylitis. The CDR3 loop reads CASSPREDTQYF. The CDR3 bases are TGTGCCAGCAGCCCCAGGGAAGATACGCAGTATTTT.